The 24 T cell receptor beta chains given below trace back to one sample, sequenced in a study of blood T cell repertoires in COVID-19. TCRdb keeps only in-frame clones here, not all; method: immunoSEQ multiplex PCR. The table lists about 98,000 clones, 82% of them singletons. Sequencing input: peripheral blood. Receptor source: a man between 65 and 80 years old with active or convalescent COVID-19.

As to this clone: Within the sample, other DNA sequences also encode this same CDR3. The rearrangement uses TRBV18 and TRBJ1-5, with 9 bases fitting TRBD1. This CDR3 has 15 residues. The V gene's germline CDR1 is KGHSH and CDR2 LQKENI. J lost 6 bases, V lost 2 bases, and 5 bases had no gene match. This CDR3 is CASSPGQGSSQPQHF. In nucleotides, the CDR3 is TGTGCCAGCTCACCAGGACAGGGGAGTAGTCAGCCCCAGCATTTT.

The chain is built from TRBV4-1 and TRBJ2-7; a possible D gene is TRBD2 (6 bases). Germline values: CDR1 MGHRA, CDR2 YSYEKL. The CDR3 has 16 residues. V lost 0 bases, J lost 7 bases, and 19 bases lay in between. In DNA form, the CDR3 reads TGCGCCAGCAGCCAAGATGGGCGGGGAGGATTGGGGGAGCAGTACTTC. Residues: CASSQDGRGGLGEQYF.

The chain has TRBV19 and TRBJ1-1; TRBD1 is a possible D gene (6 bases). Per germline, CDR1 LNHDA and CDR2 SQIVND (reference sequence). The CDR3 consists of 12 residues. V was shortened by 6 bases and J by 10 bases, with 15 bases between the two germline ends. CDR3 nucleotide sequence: TGTGCCAGTAGAAACAGGGACGGAGGAGCTTTCTTT. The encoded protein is CASRNRDGGAFF.

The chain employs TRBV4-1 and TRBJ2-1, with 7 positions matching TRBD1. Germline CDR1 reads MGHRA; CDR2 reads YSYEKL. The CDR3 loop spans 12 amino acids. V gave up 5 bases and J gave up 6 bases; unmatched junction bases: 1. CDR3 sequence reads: CASSGQANEQFF. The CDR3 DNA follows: TGCGCCAGCAGCGGACAGGCCAATGAGCAGTTCTTC.

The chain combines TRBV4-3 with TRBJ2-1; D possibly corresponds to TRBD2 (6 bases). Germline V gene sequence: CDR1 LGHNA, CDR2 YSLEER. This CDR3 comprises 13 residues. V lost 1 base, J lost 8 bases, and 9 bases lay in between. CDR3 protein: CASSQGTKDEQFF. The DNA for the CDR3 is TGCGCCAGCAGCCAAGGGACTAAGGATGAGCAGTTCTTC.

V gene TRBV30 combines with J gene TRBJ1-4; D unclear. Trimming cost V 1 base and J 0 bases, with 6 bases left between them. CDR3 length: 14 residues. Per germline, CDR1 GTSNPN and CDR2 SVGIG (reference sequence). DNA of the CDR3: TGTGCCTGGAGTGGTCGCGCAACTAATGAAAAACTGTTTTTT. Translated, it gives CAWSGRATNEKLFF.

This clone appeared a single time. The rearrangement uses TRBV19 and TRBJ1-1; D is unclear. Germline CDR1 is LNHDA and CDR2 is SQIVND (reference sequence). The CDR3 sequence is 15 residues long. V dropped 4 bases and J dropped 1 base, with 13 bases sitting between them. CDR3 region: CASSTGLEGNTEAFF. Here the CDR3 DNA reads TGTGCCAGTAGTACGGGTTTGGAAGGGAACACTGAAGCTTTCTTT.

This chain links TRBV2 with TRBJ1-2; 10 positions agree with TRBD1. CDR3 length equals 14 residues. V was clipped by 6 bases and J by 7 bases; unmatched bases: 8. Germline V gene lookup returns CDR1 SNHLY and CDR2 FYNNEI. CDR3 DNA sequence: TGTGCCAGCAGCCGGGGACAGGGGATGTTTGGCTACACCTTC. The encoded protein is CASSRGQGMFGYTF.

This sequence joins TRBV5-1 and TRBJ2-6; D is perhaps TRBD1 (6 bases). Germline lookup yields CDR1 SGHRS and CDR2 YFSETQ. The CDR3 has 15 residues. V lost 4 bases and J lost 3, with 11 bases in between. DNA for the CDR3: TGCGCCAGCAGCACAACAGGGTTTGGGGCCAACGTCCTGACTTTC. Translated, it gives CASSTTGFGANVLTF.

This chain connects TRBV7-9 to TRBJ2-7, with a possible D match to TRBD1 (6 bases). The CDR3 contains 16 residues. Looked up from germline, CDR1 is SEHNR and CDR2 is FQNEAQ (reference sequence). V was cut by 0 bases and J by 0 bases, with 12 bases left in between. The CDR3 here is CASSLAGRGLSYEQYF. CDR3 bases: TGTGCCAGCAGCTTAGCGGGCAGGGGCCTCTCCTACGAGCAGTACTTC.

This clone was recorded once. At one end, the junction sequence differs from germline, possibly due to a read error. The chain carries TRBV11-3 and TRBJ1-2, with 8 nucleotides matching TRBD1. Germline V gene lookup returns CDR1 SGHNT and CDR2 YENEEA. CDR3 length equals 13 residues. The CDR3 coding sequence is TGTGCCAGCAGCCTAGACAGGGGCCATGGCTACACCTTC. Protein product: CASSLDRGHGYTF.

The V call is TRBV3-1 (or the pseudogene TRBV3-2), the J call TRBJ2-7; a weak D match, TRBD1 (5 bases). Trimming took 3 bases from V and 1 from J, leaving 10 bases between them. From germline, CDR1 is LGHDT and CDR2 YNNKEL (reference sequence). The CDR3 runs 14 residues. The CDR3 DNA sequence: TGTGCCAGCAGCCACGGGCAGGGATCCTACGAGCAGTACTTC. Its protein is CASSHGQGSYEQYF.

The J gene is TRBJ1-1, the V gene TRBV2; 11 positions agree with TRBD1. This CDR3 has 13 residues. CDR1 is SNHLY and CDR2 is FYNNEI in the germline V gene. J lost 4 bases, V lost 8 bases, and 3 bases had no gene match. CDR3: CASGQGAFTEAFF. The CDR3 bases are TGTGCCAGCGGACAGGGGGCCTTCACTGAAGCTTTCTTT.

CDR3 bases: TGTGCCAGCAGCTTAGGAACAGACCTCATGGTAGCTAACTATGGCTACACCTTC. It yields the protein CASSLGTDLMVANYGYTF. The J gene is TRBJ1-2, the V gene TRBV5-8; D not resolved. Between the trimmed V and J ends, which lost 2 bases and 0 bases, there was a span of 20 bases. Germline CDR1 reads SGHTS; CDR2 reads YDEGEE. This CDR3 comprises 18 residues.

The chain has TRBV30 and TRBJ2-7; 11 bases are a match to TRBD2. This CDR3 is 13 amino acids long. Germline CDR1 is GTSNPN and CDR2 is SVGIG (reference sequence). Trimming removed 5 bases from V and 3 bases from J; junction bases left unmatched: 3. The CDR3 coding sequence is TGTGCCTGGGCTCTAGCGGGGGGCTACGAGCAGTACTTC. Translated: CAWALAGGYEQYF.

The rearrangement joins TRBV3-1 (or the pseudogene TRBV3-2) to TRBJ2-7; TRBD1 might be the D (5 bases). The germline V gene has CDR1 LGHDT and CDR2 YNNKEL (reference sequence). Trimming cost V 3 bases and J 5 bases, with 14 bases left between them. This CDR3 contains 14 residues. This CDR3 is CASSQLGVKNEQYF. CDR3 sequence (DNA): TGTGCCAGCAGCCAGCTAGGGGTCAAAAACGAGCAGTACTTC.

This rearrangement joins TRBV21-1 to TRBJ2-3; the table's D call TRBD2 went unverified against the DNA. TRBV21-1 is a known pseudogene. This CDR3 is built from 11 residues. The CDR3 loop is CASSNANTQYF. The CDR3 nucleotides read TGTGCCAGCAGCAACGCTAATACGCAGTATTTT.

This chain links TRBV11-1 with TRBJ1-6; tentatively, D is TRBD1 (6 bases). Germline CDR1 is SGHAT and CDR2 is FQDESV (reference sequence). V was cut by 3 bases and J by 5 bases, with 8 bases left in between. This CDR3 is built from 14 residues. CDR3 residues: CASSLDSHNSPLHF. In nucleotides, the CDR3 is TGTGCCAGCAGCTTGGACAGCCATAATTCACCCCTCCACTTT.

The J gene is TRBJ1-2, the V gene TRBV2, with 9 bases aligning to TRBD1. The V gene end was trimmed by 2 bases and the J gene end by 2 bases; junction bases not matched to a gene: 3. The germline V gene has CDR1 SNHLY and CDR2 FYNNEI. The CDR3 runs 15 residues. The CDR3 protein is CASSERQGENYGYTF. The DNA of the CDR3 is TGTGCCAGCAGTGAACGACAGGGGGAGAACTATGGCTACACCTTC.

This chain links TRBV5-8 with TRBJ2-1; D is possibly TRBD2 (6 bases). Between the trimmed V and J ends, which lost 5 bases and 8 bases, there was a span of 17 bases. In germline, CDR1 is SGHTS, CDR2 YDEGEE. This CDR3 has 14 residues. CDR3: CASSVGRGSYEQFF. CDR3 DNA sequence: TGTGCCAGCAGTGTTGGGCGGGGTTCTTATGAGCAGTTCTTC. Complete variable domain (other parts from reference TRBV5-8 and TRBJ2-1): EAGVTQSPTHLIKTRGQQATLRCSPISGHTSVYWYQQALGLGLQFLLWYDEGEERNRGNFPPRFSGRQFPNYSSELNVNALELEDSALYLCASSVGRGSYEQFFGPGTRLTVL.

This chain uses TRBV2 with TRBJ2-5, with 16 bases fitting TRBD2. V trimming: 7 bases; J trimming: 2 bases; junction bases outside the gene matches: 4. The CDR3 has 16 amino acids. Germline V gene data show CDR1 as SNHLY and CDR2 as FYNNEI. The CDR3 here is CASILGLAGGQETQYF. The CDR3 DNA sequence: TGTGCCAGCATCCTGGGACTAGCGGGGGGGCAAGAGACCCAGTACTTC.

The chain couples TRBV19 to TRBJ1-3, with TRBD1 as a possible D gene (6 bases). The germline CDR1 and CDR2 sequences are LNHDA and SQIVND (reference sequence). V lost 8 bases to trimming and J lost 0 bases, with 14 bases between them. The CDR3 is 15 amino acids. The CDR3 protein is CASGNRANSGNTIYF. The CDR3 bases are TGTGCCAGTGGTAACAGGGCTAACTCTGGAAACACCATATATTTT.

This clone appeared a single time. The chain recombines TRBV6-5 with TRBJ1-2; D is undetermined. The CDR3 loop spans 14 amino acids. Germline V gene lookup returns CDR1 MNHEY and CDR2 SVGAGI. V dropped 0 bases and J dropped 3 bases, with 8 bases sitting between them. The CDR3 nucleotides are TGTGCCAGCAGTTACTCGAGAGGGTACTATGGCTACACCTTC. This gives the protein CASSYSRGYYGYTF.

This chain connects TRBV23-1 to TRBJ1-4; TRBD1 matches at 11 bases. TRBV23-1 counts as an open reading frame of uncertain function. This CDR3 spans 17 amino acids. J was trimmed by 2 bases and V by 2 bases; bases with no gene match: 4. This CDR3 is CASSQRTGGSTNEKLFF. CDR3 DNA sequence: TGCGCCAGCAGTCAAAGGACAGGGGGCAGCACTAATGAAAAACTGTTTTTT.